These 17 T cell receptor beta chains share one sample of origin, sequenced in a study of T cell responses to AZD1222 COVID-19 vaccine. Clones were read by immunoSEQ multiplex PCR, and TCRdb kept only the in-frame ones, dropping some. Of 110,000 to 150,000 clones in the sample, more than 80% are singletons; the top ten hold 1.6%. This specimen consisted of peripheral blood, obtained on day 0 of AZD1222 vaccination. Source of these receptors: an adult in good health.

The chain carries TRBV5-6 and TRBJ1-1; a weak D match, TRBD1 (5 bases). Trimming removed 4 bases at V and 6 bases at J, with 10 bases between. The CDR3 has 12 amino acids. Germline values: CDR1 SGHDT, CDR2 YYEEEE. The CDR3 nucleotides are TGTGCCAGCAGCGGGGACGTGCCTGAAGCTTTCTTT. Its translation: CASSGDVPEAFF. Together with reference TRBV5-6 and TRBJ1-1, the CDR3 gives the full variable domain: DAGVTQSPTHLIKTRGQQVTLRCSPKSGHDTVSWYQQALGQGPQFIFQYYEEEERQRGNFPDRFSGHQFPNYSSELNVNALLLGDSALYLCASSGDVPEAFFGQGTRLTVV.

The chain has TRBV6-5 and TRBJ2-7; D is possibly TRBD1 (5 bases). Germline V lookup: CDR1 MNHEY, CDR2 SVGAGI. The CDR3 is 14 residues long. Trimming removed 0 bases from V and 3 bases from J, with 9 bases in between. This CDR3 reads CASSYSGVNYEQYF. In nucleotides, the CDR3 is TGTGCCAGCAGTTACTCAGGGGTTAACTACGAGCAGTACTTC.

The chain links TRBV19 to TRBJ1-2; D gene ambiguous. The CDR3 length is 16 residues. Trimming shortened V by 0 bases and J by 4 bases, and 15 bases separated the two germline ends. The germline V gene has CDR1 LNHDA and CDR2 SQIVND (reference sequence). The CDR3 DNA reads as TGTGCCAGTAGTATAGATCAAAGGACCGGTAGCTATGGCTACACCTTC. Its protein product is CASSIDQRTGSYGYTF.

The chain employs TRBV15 and TRBJ1-2; D perhaps matches TRBD1 (6 bases). The CDR3 has 14 residues. Germline CDR1 reads LNHNV; CDR2 reads YYDKDF (reference sequence). Trimming cost V 5 bases and J 0 bases, with 10 bases left between them. This chain's CDR3 is CATSRGGANYGYTF. The CDR3 nucleotides are TGTGCCACCAGCCGAGGGGGGGCTAACTATGGCTACACCTTC.

The chain links TRBV24-1 to TRBJ2-3; no reliable D call. V gave up 1 base and J gave up 7 bases, with 8 bases separating them. Germline values: CDR1 KGHDR, CDR2 SFDVKD. The CDR3 is 13 residues long. The CDR3 nucleotides read TGTGCCACCAGTGATTTTGGAACTAATACGCAGTATTTT. This gives the protein CATSDFGTNTQYF.

The V and J genes are TRBV6-6 and TRBJ2-5; TRBD2 agrees at 8 bases. In germline, CDR1 is MNHNY, CDR2 SVGAGI (reference sequence). The junction had 7 bases not matched to a gene; V was cut back by 2 bases and J by 2 bases. This CDR3 is built from 16 residues. CDR3: CASSYPGRGEQETQYF. The CDR3 nucleotides are TGTGCCAGCAGTTACCCCGGGCGGGGGGAGCAAGAGACCCAGTACTTC.

Here the CDR3 DNA reads TGTGTCTCCGGATTGGGTTACGAGCAGTACTTC. Residues: CVSGLGYEQYF. The chain carries TRBV7-9 and TRBJ2-7; D is unclear. This CDR3 has 11 residues. Germline V gene data show CDR1 as SEHNR and CDR2 as FQNEAQ (reference sequence).

This chain connects TRBV5-4 to TRBJ2-5; 7 bases are shared with TRBD2. The CDR3 spans 16 residues. Germline CDR1 reads SGHNT; CDR2 reads YYREEE (reference sequence). With V trimmed by 0 bases and J by 3 bases, 8 bases remained unmatched. Here the CDR3 reads CASSLVAGVGEETQYF. CDR3 sequence (DNA): TGTGCCAGCAGCTTGGTTGCGGGGGTGGGGGAAGAGACCCAGTACTTC.

The rearrangement uses TRBV30 and TRBJ2-2; D is uncertain. The V end lost 0 bases, the J end lost 7 bases, and 9 bases lay between the germline ends. CDR1 GTSNPN and CDR2 SVGIG come from the germline V gene (reference sequence). The CDR3 has 13 amino acids. CDR3 coding DNA: TGTGCCTGGAGTGTATTAGGAGTCGGGGAGCTGTTTTTT. The encoded protein is CAWSVLGVGELFF.

V and J are TRBV4-1 and TRBJ1-1, with D uncertain. CDR1 and CDR2 from the germline V gene are MGHRA and YSYEKL. The CDR3 loop spans 17 amino acids. Trimming shortened V by 4 bases and J by 3 bases, and 21 bases separated the two germline ends. This CDR3 reads CASSPSWPPPWDTEAFF. CDR3 bases: TGCGCCAGCAGCCCCTCCTGGCCCCCCCCCTGGGACACTGAAGCTTTCTTT.

J is TRBJ2-3 and V is TRBV7-9, with 8 nucleotides matching TRBD2. Germline CDR1 is SEHNR and CDR2 is FQNEAQ (reference sequence). Losses at the gene ends were 1 base for V and 10 bases for J; bases not matched to a gene: 4. This CDR3 contains 13 residues. The CDR3 loop reads CASSLVLREAQYF. For the CDR3, the DNA is TGTGCCAGCAGCTTAGTCCTGCGGGAGGCGCAGTATTTT.

The chain employs TRBV5-6 and TRBJ1-2, with D unresolved. CDR3 size: 12 residues. V was clipped by 1 base and J by 6 bases, with 7 bases between them. Germline-derived CDR1 and CDR2 are SGHDT and YYEEEE. The CDR3 spells CASSLIRDGYTF. In nucleotides, the CDR3 is TGTGCCAGCAGCTTGATTCGGGATGGCTACACCTTC.

The J gene is TRBJ1-4, the V gene TRBV4-2; 7 bases align to TRBD1. Trimming cost V 0 bases and J 8 bases; bases outside gene matches: 3. Per the germline V gene, CDR1 is LGHNA and CDR2 is YNFKEQ. The CDR3 has 14 amino acids. CDR3 in amino acids: CASSQDRGEEKLFF. CDR3 sequence (DNA): TGTGCCAGCAGCCAAGACAGGGGGGAAGAAAAACTGTTTTTT.

The V call is TRBV5-1, the J call TRBJ1-3, with D perhaps TRBD1 (6 bases). Germline V gene sequence: CDR1 SGHRS, CDR2 YFSETQ. V lost 1 base to trimming and J lost 4 bases, with 9 bases between them. The CDR3 runs to 14 residues. The CDR3 spells CASSLTGIGNTIYF. The CDR3 coding sequence is TGCGCCAGCAGCTTGACAGGGATCGGAAACACCATATATTTT. Supplemented by reference TRBV5-1 and TRBJ1-3, the full variable domain reads KAGVTQTPRYLIKTRGQQVTLSCSPISGHRSVSWYQQTPGQGLQFLFEYFSETQRNKGNFPGRFSGRQFSNSRSEMNVSTLELGDSALYLCASSLTGIGNTIYFGEGSWLTVV.

This clone was seen only once. V gene TRBV30 combines with J gene TRBJ1-1, with 10 positions matching TRBD1. The ends lost 3 bases at V and 2 bases at J; junction bases unmatched: 6. The CDR3 contains 15 residues. The germline CDR1 and CDR2 sequences are GTSNPN and SVGIG (reference sequence). The CDR3 nucleotides read TGTGCCTGGAGACAAAAGACAGGGGGCAACACTGAAGCTTTCTTT. This codes for CAWRQKTGGNTEAFF.

This rearrangement joins TRBV6-5 to TRBJ1-6; TRBD1 is a possible D gene (5 bases). The CDR3 is 15 amino acids. Trimming pared 4 bases from V and 8 bases from J, leaving 15 bases between. CDR1 MNHEY and CDR2 SVGAGI come from the germline V gene. The CDR3 spells CASSWGVRRDSPLHF. CDR3 sequence (DNA): TGTGCCAGCAGTTGGGGGGTCCGACGTGATTCACCCCTCCACTTT.

This sequence joins TRBV5-4 and TRBJ1-2, with D tentatively TRBD1 (5 bases). This CDR3 region has 14 residues. V was cut by 6 bases and J by 5 bases, with 17 bases left in between. Looked up from germline, CDR1 is SGHNT and CDR2 is YYREEE (reference sequence). The CDR3 sequence: CASNFAGGIYGYTF. The CDR3 region has the DNA TGTGCCAGCAACTTTGCGGGGGGGATTTATGGCTACACCTTC.